One sample yielded the 10 T cell receptor beta chains listed below, sequenced in a study of regulatory T cells in long-lasting Graves disease (dated by TCRdb to about 2021). Receptor libraries were prepared by multiplex PCR. The run used an Illumina HiSeq 4000. TCR beta libraries were built with iRepertoire HTBI primers and Arm-PCR amplification of CDR3 regions. TCRdb took the public reads, trimmed them with fastp at Q25, ran MiXCR for clone calling and kept in-frame beta chains. A single entry per CDR3 protein holds the most common genes and DNA from its merged rows. This sample has 240,000 or so distinct CDR3 sequences in its table, and 20% to 25% of those were observed once. The top ten clonotypes cover around 13% of the sample. Sample time point, as interpreted from the label and publication: newly diagnosed GD, antithyroid drugs for less than 3 months. RNA was extracted from PBMCs in TRIzol for both TCR sequencing and RNA sequencing.

The specimen was peripheral blood mononuclear cells (PBMCs), collected at new diagnosis, from a patient treated with antithyroid drugs. These receptors all come from a female donor with Graves disease.

The table lists this clonotype with many counts. The chain has TRBV7-8 and TRBJ1-2; D is ambiguous. Germline CDR1 is SGHVS and CDR2 is FQNEAQ. CDR3 size: 14 residues. Trimming removed 6 bases from V and 4 bases from J, with 15 bases in between. The CDR3 DNA reads TGTGCCAGCAGTTTGACAACGGGGAGCTATGGCTACACCTTC. This translates into CASSLTTGSYGYTF.

This clonotype appeared a single time. Because the CDR3's place on the DNA is in doubt, the DNA is left out and the CDR3 is given as listed by TCRdb. The chain is built from TRBV7-2 and TRBJ2-5; the table's TRBD2 call for D was not verified on the DNA. The CDR3 has 21 amino acids, counting both end residues. The germline CDR1 and CDR2 sequences are SGHTA and FQGNSA. CDR3 loop: CASSFYICSARAQRGQETQYF.

This chain joins TRBV6-2 or TRBV6-3 and TRBJ1-5; tentative D call: TRBD1 (6 bases). The CDR3 is 12 residues long. The ends were cut back, 4 bases at V and 9 bases at J, with 10 bases in the middle. Germline lookup yields CDR1 MNHEY and CDR2 SVGEGT. The chain's CDR3 is CASSSGDRPQHF. The CDR3 DNA follows: TGTGCCAGCAGTTCAGGGGATCGGCCCCAGCATTTT.

In its sample, this clonotype was seen many times. An end of the junction differs from the germline gene, which may be a read error. The rearrangement links TRBV20-1 to TRBJ1-3, with 7 bases fitting TRBD1. This CDR3 is 14 amino acids long. The germline V gene encodes CDR1 DFQATT and CDR2 SNEGSKA (reference sequence). The chain's CDR3 is CSARGGGRGNTIYF. The CDR3 bases are TGCAGTGCCAGAGGAGGGGGCCGGGGAAACACCATATATTTT.

The chain is built from TRBV6-5 and TRBJ2-5; either TRBD1 or TRBD2 may supply D (5 bases each). Germline V gene lookup returns CDR1 MNHEY and CDR2 SVGAGI. V was pared by 2 bases and J by 4 bases, with 8 bases between. The CDR3 totals 13 residues. The CDR3 nucleotides are TGTGCCAGCAGTTACCGGGACCGAGAGACCCAGTACTTC. Its protein is CASSYRDRETQYF.

There are many counts of this clonotype. The chain employs TRBV10-3 and TRBJ2-1; the D is unclear. This CDR3 comprises 14 residues. Deletions cut 0 bases from V and 10 bases from J, with 13 bases between. Germline V gene sequence: CDR1 ENHRY, CDR2 SYGVKD. The CDR3 protein is CAISESTPGGEQFF. CDR3 nucleotide sequence: TGTGCCATCAGTGAGTCGACTCCGGGTGGAGAGCAGTTCTTC.

This clonotype was observed at least ten times. The chain uses TRBV7-2 and TRBJ2-1, with 7 bases identical to TRBD1. Trimming at V came to 5 bases and at J to 1 base, leaving 5 bases not matched to a gene. The CDR3 length is 15 residues. Germline CDR1 reads SGHTA; CDR2 reads FQGNSA. CDR3 DNA: TGTGCCAGCAGCCGGGACAGTGATTCCTACAATGAGCAGTTCTTC. Its translation is CASSRDSDSYNEQFF.

This clonotype turned up a few times. This rearrangement joins TRBV3-1 to TRBJ2-1; 7 nucleotides align to TRBD2. Germline lookup yields CDR1 LGHDT and CDR2 YNNKEL (reference sequence). The CDR3 length is 12 residues. V lost 5 bases to trimming and J lost 8 bases; unmatched junction nucleotides: 3. In nucleotides, the CDR3 is TGTGCCAGCAGCGACGGGGGGTATGAGCAGTTCTTC. Its translation is CASSDGGYEQFF.

The CDR3 protein is CASSGKGLAAYNEQFF. The CDR3 region has the DNA TGTGCCAGCAGCGGGAAAGGACTAGCGGCCTACAATGAGCAGTTCTTC. V gene TRBV9 combines with J gene TRBJ2-1, with 10 bases that match TRBD2. V lost 3 bases to trimming and J lost 2 bases; unmatched junction nucleotides: 5. Germline values: CDR1 SGDLS, CDR2 YYNGEE. The CDR3 covers 16 residues.

V gene TRBV10-1 combines with J gene TRBJ2-1; D perhaps matches TRBD1 (6 bases). Germline V gene lookup returns CDR1 WNHNN and CDR2 SYGVQD (reference sequence). The CDR3 sequence is 13 residues long. V lost 5 bases to trimming and J lost 9 bases, with 14 bases between them. The CDR3 nucleotides are TGCGCCAGCAGTACTGACAGGCGGGCTGAGCAGTTCTTC. Translation: CASSTDRRAEQFF.